Each of the 10 T cell receptor beta chains below was sequenced from the same sample in a study of T-cell reconstitution after alpha-beta-depleted transplantation in children (dated by TCRdb to the mid-2010s). This specimen's treatment or condition label, per the study, means: allogeneic hematopoietic cell transplantation with graft depleted of TCRalphabeta T cells and CD19 B cells. The protocol used for the library was PCR. The sample was run on an Illumina HiSeq 2500. To normalize quantification of the TCRbeta repertoire, the TCR libraries were built with molecular barcoding that relied on unique molecular identifiers. In-frame beta chains were kept once TCRdb had trimmed the public reads at Q25 with fastp and called clones with MiXCR. Duplicate CDR3 protein sequences are folded into a single record with the most common DNA and genes. The sample yields about 540,000 distinct CDR3 sequences; 27% were counted once. Just over 35% of the sample is taken by the ten largest.

The sequenced sample was PBMCs, obtained before TCRalphabeta/CD19-depleted stem cell transplant. The source of these receptors is a boy in the first two years of life with Wiskott-Aldrich syndrome, due to receive a stem cell transplant.

J is TRBJ2-7 and V is TRBV7-2, with D possibly matching TRBD1 (5 bases). CDR1 and CDR2 from the germline V gene are SGHTA and FQGNSA. Trimming removed 5 bases from V and 4 bases from J, with 12 bases in between. The CDR3 has 13 residues. CDR3 sequence: CASSTRQKYEQYF. The CDR3 coding sequence is TGTGCCAGCAGCACGCGACAGAAGTACGAGCAGTACTTC.

The genes are TRBV29-1 and TRBJ2-4, with a possible D match to TRBD2 (6 bases). Germline V gene sequence: CDR1 SQVTM, CDR2 ANQGSEA. The length of the CDR3 is 16 residues. The V end lost 2 bases, the J end lost 0 bases, and 14 bases lay between the germline ends. The CDR3 DNA sequence: TGCAGCGTTGAAATATGGGGAGGACTAGCCAAAAACATTCAGTACTTC. This translates into CSVEIWGGLAKNIQYF.

The CDR3 loop is CASSPQGLLAGELFF. DNA for the CDR3: TGTGCCAGCAGCCCCCAGGGACTTCTAGCCGGGGAGCTGTTTTTT. V usage is TRBV4-2 and J usage is TRBJ2-2; TRBD2 might be the D (6 bases). The germline V gene encodes CDR1 LGHNA and CDR2 YNFKEQ. The germline V and J ends were trimmed by 4 bases and 6 bases, with 15 bases remaining between them. The CDR3 extends over 15 amino acids.

DNA for the CDR3: TGTGCCAGCAGCTTATACGGGGGGCACATCTATGGCTACACCTTC. This translates into CASSLYGGHIYGYTF. The chain couples TRBV7-9 to TRBJ1-2; TRBD1 is a possible D gene (6 bases). Germline V lookup: CDR1 SEHNR, CDR2 FQNEAQ (reference sequence). The V end lost 2 bases, the J end lost 4 bases, and 14 bases lay between the germline ends. The length of the CDR3 is 15 residues. Combining the CDR3 with reference TRBV7-9 and TRBJ1-2 gives the whole variable domain DTGVSQNPRHKITKRGQNVTFRCDPISEHNRLYWYRQTLGQGPEFLTYFQNEAQLEKSRLLSDRFSAERPKGSFSTLEIQRTEQGDSAMYLCASSLYGGHIYGYTFGSGTRLTVV.

This clonotype was observed a handful of times. The J gene is TRBJ2-7, the V gene TRBV30; 13 nucleotides match TRBD2. V was clipped by 4 bases and J by 2 bases; unmatched bases: 5. CDR1 is GTSNPN, CDR2 SVGIG, per germline (reference sequence). The CDR3 extends over 15 amino acids. CDR3: CAWTRLAGGTYEQYF. In nucleotides, the CDR3 is TGTGCCTGGACCCGACTAGCGGGAGGTACCTACGAGCAGTACTTC.

The table lists this clonotype with a few counts. The chain combines TRBV5-1 with TRBJ2-3; 15 bases are a match to TRBD2. The CDR3 loop spans 17 amino acids. The germline gives CDR1 SGHRS, CDR2 YFSETQ. After removal of 4 bases from V and 4 bases from J, the junction contained 7 bases not matched to a gene. The CDR3 DNA is TGCGCCAGCAGCCGAGGACTAGCGGGAGGGCCGGCAGATACGCAGTATTTT. Residues: CASSRGLAGGPADTQYF.

The CDR3 coding sequence is TGTGCCAGCAGCACCCGAGGACAGGCCTATGGCTACACCTTC. It yields the protein CASSTRGQAYGYTF. The chain combines TRBV7-2 with TRBJ1-2; 7 bases are shared with TRBD1. CDR1 SGHTA and CDR2 FQGNSA come from the germline V gene. Losses at the gene ends were 5 bases for V and 4 bases for J; bases not matched to a gene: 7. The CDR3 extends over 14 amino acids. Full variable domain (outside the CDR3, taken from reference TRBV7-2 and TRBJ1-2): GAGVSQSPSNKVTEKGKDVELRCDPISGHTALYWYRQSLGQGLEFLIYFQGNSAPDKSGLPSDRFSAERTGGSVSTLTIQRTQQEDSAVYLCASSTRGQAYGYTFGSGTRLTVV.

The chain combines TRBV28 with TRBJ2-1; 11 bases map to TRBD2. The CDR3 loop spans 18 amino acids. Trimming took 5 bases from V and 2 from J; bases not matched to a gene: 11. Germline V CDR1 and CDR2: MDHEN, SYDVKM. CDR3 coding DNA: TGTGCCAGCAGTCCCCCCCTGACTAGCGGGGTTACCTACAATGAGCAGTTCTTC. Translation: CASSPPLTSGVTYNEQFF.

The chain couples TRBV27 to TRBJ1-5, with D possibly matching TRBD1 (5 bases). This CDR3 spans 13 amino acids. Looked up from germline, CDR1 is MNHEY and CDR2 is SMNVEV (reference sequence). Deletions cut 5 bases from V and 11 bases from J, with 16 bases between. The CDR3 nucleotides read TGTGCCAGCAGTCCACGGGGGGTTGAGGCCCAGCATTTT. Translation: CASSPRGVEAQHF.

This clonotype came up once. The gene calls are TRBV7-9 and TRBJ2-3; D is possibly TRBD1 (6 bases). Trimming removed 1 base at V and 4 bases at J, with 9 bases between. The length of the CDR3 is 14 residues. From germline, CDR1 is SEHNR and CDR2 FQNEAQ (reference sequence). CDR3 amino acids: CASSLDRDADTQYF. In DNA, the CDR3 is TGTGCCAGCAGCTTAGACAGGGATGCAGATACGCAGTATTTT. The full variable domain, in which reference TRBV7-9 and TRBJ2-3 provide the parts outside the CDR3, is DTGVSQNPRHKITKRGQNVTFRCDPISEHNRLYWYRQTLGQGPEFLTYFQNEAQLEKSRLLSDRFSAERPKGSFSTLEIQRTEQGDSAMYLCASSLDRDADTQYFGPGTRLTVL.